The rows below give T cell receptor beta chains drawn from one sample of a study of beta chain features in type 1 diabetes. Only in-frame clones appear in the TCRdb table, and some are missing; sequencing was by immunoSEQ multiplex PCR. The sample carries about 900,000 clones, roughly a sixth recorded once. The sequencing input was naive CD4+ T cells from blood. Receptor source: a woman aged 18-29 years in good health. Both conserved end residues are part of each CDR3. A D gene is named only where the DNA matches it firmly. Size tells how often a clone was seen (once, few, many) or the class of an expanded clone, and some rows leave it out.

clone size,J gene,CDR3 length,D gene,V gene,CDR3 DNA,CDR3 protein
few,TRBJ2-5,11,.,TRBV20-1,TGCAGTGCTAGTGTATTAGAGACCCAGTACTTC,CSASVLETQYF
few,TRBJ2-1,15,.,TRBV4-2,TGTGCCAGCAGCCAGGGGGGGGCAGCGGACAATGAGCAGTTCTTC,CASSQGGAADNEQFF
.,TRBJ2-6,15,.,TRBV18,TGTGCCAGCTCACTTGGAAATTCTGGGGCCAACGTCCTGACTTTC,CASSLGNSGANVLTF
few,TRBJ1-4,13,.,TRBV28,TGTGCCAGCAGTCCCCTCCGTAGGGGAAAACTGTTTTTT,CASSPLRRGKLFF
few,TRBJ2-5,10,.,TRBV28,TGTGCCAGCCGGAGAGAGACCCAGTACTTC,CASRRETQYF
few,TRBJ2-7,14,.,TRBV7-2,TGTGCCAGCAGCTTAGCGGCTATAGTCGGTGAGCAGTACTTC,CASSLAAIVGEQYF
.,TRBJ1-2,15,.,TRBV18,TGTGCCAGCTCACCAAGCACAGGGTTCGACTATGGCTACACCTTC,CASSPSTGFDYGYTF
few,TRBJ2-7,13,.,TRBV10-3,TGTGCCACTCGTGATGTGGGTCCCTACGAGCAGTACTTC,CATRDVGPYEQYF
.,TRBJ2-5,12,.,TRBV6-1,TGTGCCAGGGGACCGGATCCAGAGACCCAGTACTTC,CARGPDPETQYF
few,TRBJ1-5,15,TRBD1,TRBV7-2,TGTGCCAGCAGTCCAGACAGGGGTAGTAGTCAGCCCCAGCATTTT,CASSPDRGSSQPQHF
.,TRBJ1-2,14,.,TRBV10-3,TGTGCCATCAGTGGATCCGGGACAACCTATGGCTACACCTTC,CAISGSGTTYGYTF
.,TRBJ2-3,13,.,TRBV18,TGTGCCAGCTCACCACTTGAGTCAGATACGCAGTATTTT,CASSPLESDTQYF
.,TRBJ2-1,14,.,TRBV7-5,TGTGCCAGAAGCTTCTCTGGAGAGGGCCAGGAGCAGTTCTTC,CARSFSGEGQEQFF
few,TRBJ1-4,13,.,TRBV4-1,TGCGCCAGCAGCCAAGTGGGAAAGGGGGAACTGTTTTTT,CASSQVGKGELFF
few,TRBJ2-5,13,.,TRBV7-6,TGTGCCAGCAGCTTAAGACCGAAAGAGACCCAGTACTTC,CASSLRPKETQYF
.,TRBJ2-7,14,.,TRBV18,TGTGCCAGCTCACCAAGGACAGTAGTCAACGAGCAGTACTTC,CASSPRTVVNEQYF
.,TRBJ1-1,15,.,TRBV19,TGTGCCAGTAGTATAGGCCAAGACATGAACACTGAAGCTTTCTTT,CASSIGQDMNTEAFF
.,TRBJ2-1,14,TRBD2,TRBV6-5,TGTGCCAGCAGTACCGGGACTAGCCACAATGAGCAGTTCTTC,CASSTGTSHNEQFF
few,TRBJ2-1,14,TRBD2,TRBV5-1,TGCGCCAGCAGCGCGACTAGCGGGACCGGTGAGCAGTTCTTC,CASSATSGTGEQFF
few,TRBJ2-3,17,TRBD2,TRBV18,TGTGCCAGCTCACCACTGCGGACTAGGCCGATTACAGATACGCAGTATTTT,CASSPLRTRPITDTQYF
few,TRBJ2-1,17,TRBD2,TRBV7-9,TGTGCCAGCAGCTTAGTCTCTAGCGGGAGGGAGTACAATGAGCAGTTCTTC,CASSLVSSGREYNEQFF
few,TRBJ1-2,14,.,TRBV28,TGTGCCAGCAGTTTTAGGGTAGCTAACTATGGCTACACCTTC,CASSFRVANYGYTF
.,TRBJ1-4,16,.,TRBV21-1,TGTGCCAGCAGCAAAAGCCCAGGGGGGACAGGTGAAAAACTGTTTTTT,CASSKSPGGTGEKLFF
.,TRBJ2-5,12,.,TRBV6-6,TGTGCCAGCGTGGGGCTTCAAGAGACCCAGTACTTC,CASVGLQETQYF
.,TRBJ1-1,13,.,TRBV2,TGTGCCTGTTCGGTGGAGTGGAACACTGAAGCTTTCTTT,CACSVEWNTEAFF
few,TRBJ2-3,19,TRBD2,TRBV7-6,TGTGCCAGCAGCTTAGCGCGGCTAGCGGGAGCTATACGCACAGATACGCAGTATTTT,CASSLARLAGAIRTDTQYF
.,TRBJ1-1,15,TRBD1,TRBV27,TGTGCCAGCAGTTCGCTTGGGACAGAGAACACTGAAGCTTTCTTT,CASSSLGTENTEAFF
.,TRBJ2-1,14,TRBD1,TRBV7-3,TGTGCCAGCAGCCGAGGGGGAAACAGGGGCGAGCAGTTCTTC,CASSRGGNRGEQFF
.,TRBJ2-3,16,TRBD2,TRBV5-1,TGCGCCAGCAGCCTTCGACTAGCGGGAGGGACAGATACGCAGTATTTT,CASSLRLAGGTDTQYF
.,TRBJ2-7,14,TRBD2,TRBV6-5,TGTGCCAGCAGTCCTATAGCGGGAGGGGACGAGCAGTACTTC,CASSPIAGGDEQYF
.,TRBJ1-5,15,.,TRBV27,TGTGCCAGCACAACCGTGGGGGGTTCTCATCAGCCCCAGCATTTT,CASTTVGGSHQPQHF
.,TRBJ1-3,17,.,TRBV4-3,TGCGCCAGCAGCCCCTTGGGTCTAGCCGCGGATGGAAACACCATATATTTT,CASSPLGLAADGNTIYF
.,TRBJ1-1,13,.,TRBV10-3,TGTGCCATCAGTGAGTTAGAATACACTGAAGCTTTCTTT,CAISELEYTEAFF
.,TRBJ1-3,15,.,TRBV7-6,TGTGCCAGCAGCTTAGAAGCAGAGCCTGGAAACACCATATATTTT,CASSLEAEPGNTIYF
.,TRBJ2-6,19,TRBD1,TRBV4-2,TGTGCCAGCAGCTGGGGGACAGGCCCTGGCCTCTCTGGGGCCAACGTCCTGACTTTC,CASSWGTGPGLSGANVLTF
.,TRBJ2-1,14,.,TRBV25-1,TGTGCCAGCAGTAAACGCCTTCAGTACAATGAGCAGTTCTTC,CASSKRLQYNEQFF
few,TRBJ2-5,15,TRBD1,TRBV6-5,TGTGCCAGCAGTTCGACTCCGGGACAGGGAGAGACCCAGTACTTC,CASSSTPGQGETQYF
.,TRBJ2-3,14,.,TRBV7-3,TGTGCCAGCAGCTATACGGGACCCACAGATACGCAGTATTTT,CASSYTGPTDTQYF
.,TRBJ2-1,13,TRBD1,TRBV7-3,TGTGCCAGCAGCTCAGGGGGATGGAATGAGCAGTTCTTC,CASSSGGWNEQFF
.,TRBJ1-4,15,TRBD1,TRBV25-1,TGTGCCAGCAGTGTACGACAGGGCGTAGGAGAAAAACTGTTTTTT,CASSVRQGVGEKLFF
few,TRBJ1-5,12,.,TRBV15,TGTGCCACCAGCAGAGCAAGTCAGCCCCAGCATTTT,CATSRASQPQHF
few,TRBJ2-1,14,.,TRBV6-6,TGTGCCAGCAGTTCCAGGGACCGATACAATGAGCAGTTCTTC,CASSSRDRYNEQFF
few,TRBJ1-2,15,TRBD1,TRBV7-2,TGTGCCAGTCCCACATTCGGACAGGGTCTTTTTGGCTACACCTTC,CASPTFGQGLFGYTF
.,TRBJ2-1,15,TRBD2,TRBV7-2,TGTGCCAGCAGCGACCTAGCGGGGGCTTACAATGAGCAGTTCTTC,CASSDLAGAYNEQFF
few,TRBJ2-2,18,.,TRBV13,TGTGCCAGCAGCTTTGCGCCCCTAGGGCGGAAGGCCACCGGGGAGCTGTTTTTT,CASSFAPLGRKATGELFF
.,TRBJ2-1,16,.,TRBV7-8,TGTGCCAGCAGCTTAGCCGGTTTCAGGTCCTACAATGAGCAGTTCTTC,CASSLAGFRSYNEQFF
.,TRBJ2-5,13,TRBD1,TRBV28,TGTGCCAGCAGCAGTGGACAGGGGGGGTTTCAGTACTTC,CASSSGQGGFQYF
.,TRBJ2-1,13,.,TRBV14,TGTGCCAGCAGCCCCAGGACTATCGGTGAGCAGTTCTTC,CASSPRTIGEQFF
few,TRBJ2-1,15,TRBD1,TRBV5-5,TGTGCCAGCAGCTGGGGACAGGGAGTTAGGTATGAGCAGTTCTTC,CASSWGQGVRYEQFF
.,TRBJ2-2,15,TRBD1,TRBV6-1,TGTGCCAGCAGTCTTGGACAGGGTAGTCCCGGGGAGCTGTTTTTT,CASSLGQGSPGELFF
few,TRBJ2-2,12,.,TRBV28,TGTGCCAGCATCACTAACACCGGGGAGCTGTTTTTT,CASITNTGELFF
.,TRBJ1-2,14,.,TRBV15,TGTGCCACCAGCAGAGATCGAGGTGTCTATGGCTACACCTTC,CATSRDRGVYGYTF
.,TRBJ1-4,14,.,TRBV5-4,TGTGCCAGCAGCTTGGCCCCGCGCGGAGAAAAACTGTTTTTT,CASSLAPRGEKLFF
few,TRBJ2-2,15,.,TRBV6-5,TGTGCCAGCAGTTATGACACCCCGGCCACCGGGGAGCTGTTTTTT,CASSYDTPATGELFF
.,TRBJ2-7,15,.,TRBV19,TGTGCCAGTAGTATTCGGGGCGGCGCGTCTTACGAGCAGTACTTC,CASSIRGGASYEQYF
few,TRBJ1-3,16,.,TRBV7-2,TGTGCCAGCAGCTTAGGCAGGACCTTCTCTGGAAACACCATATATTTT,CASSLGRTFSGNTIYF